A selection of T cell receptor beta chains follows, all from one sample in a study of blood T cell repertoires in COVID-19. Only in-frame clones appear in the TCRdb table, and some are missing; sequencing was by immunoSEQ multiplex PCR. The table has 400,000 to 550,000 clones, around 89% seen once. Input material: peripheral blood. Receptors originate from a woman in her 30s with acute or convalescent COVID-19. CDR3s include the opening cysteine and the closing phenylalanine or tryptophan. D genes are given only for firm matches. Clone sizes are given selectively: once, few, many, or a class where the clone is expanded.

v_gene	abundance	d_gene	j_gene	CDR3nt	CDR3aa
TRBV2	.	TRBD2	TRBJ2-5	TGTGCCAGCACGCCGGAGCGGGGGAAGGGAGAGACCCAGTACTTC	CASTPERGKGETQYF
TRBV2	.	.	TRBJ1-1	TGTGCCAGCAGTGGTAACAGGCTGAACACTGAAGCTTTCTTT	CASSGNRLNTEAFF
TRBV27	.	TRBD2	TRBJ2-5	TGTGCCAGCGACGGGGGGGTTTACCAAGAGACCCAGTACTTC	CASDGGVYQETQYF
TRBV6-5	.	TRBD1	TRBJ2-1	TGTGCCAGCAGGGACAGGGGGCTGGATGAGCAGTTCTTC	CASRDRGLDEQFF
TRBV3-1/TRBV3-2	.	TRBD1	TRBJ2-7	TGTGCCAGCAGCCCGGGACAGGGCCACTACGAGCAGTACTTC	CASSPGQGHYEQYF
TRBV19	.	.	TRBJ2-5	TGTGCCAGTAGCGAAACAGGTTTTCAGACCCAGTACTTC	CASSETGFQTQYF
TRBV9	.	.	TRBJ2-1	TGTGCCAGCTCTCCGCGTACTGCTTTCAATGAGCAGTTCTTC	CASSPRTAFNEQFF
TRBV7-2	.	TRBD1	TRBJ2-1	TGTGCCAGCAGCACCGGACAGGGACAGTTCTTC	CASSTGQGQFF
TRBV2	.	.	TRBJ1-2	TGTGCCAGCAGTGACAGGGCCGGGAACTATGGCTACACCTTC	CASSDRAGNYGYTF
TRBV5-1	.	TRBD2	TRBJ2-3	TGCGCCAGCAGCTCGGGACTAGCGGGGGCCCTTTACACAGATACGCAGTATTTT	CASSSGLAGALYTDTQYF
TRBV19	few	TRBD1	TRBJ1-3	TGTGCCACCTCCGACAGGGGGCTCGGAAACACCATATATTTT	CATSDRGLGNTIYF
TRBV28	once	.	TRBJ2-7	TGTGCCAGCAGTATGCCGGGACAAGGATACGAGCAGTACTTC	CASSMPGQGYEQYF
TRBV5-5	.	TRBD1	TRBJ1-2	TGTGCCAGCAGGTCCGACAGGGGACGTGGCTACACCTTC	CASRSDRGRGYTF
TRBV5-4	.	TRBD1	TRBJ2-1	TGTGCCAGCAGCAAAAGCCCGGGACAGGGATACAATGAGCAGTTCTTC	CASSKSPGQGYNEQFF
TRBV7-3	.	.	TRBJ1-6	TGTGCCAGCAGCTTAGGGTACACTCCTAGTTCACCCCTCCACTTT	CASSLGYTPSSPLHF
TRBV30	.	.	TRBJ2-5	TGTGCCTGGAGTGTACCCCGGCCAGGGGCCCAAGAGACCCAGTACTTC	CAWSVPRPGAQETQYF
TRBV29-1	once	.	TRBJ2-7	TGCAGCGTTGACGCAGGGGACGAGCAGTACTTC	CSVDAGDEQYF
TRBV12-3/TRBV12-4	.	.	TRBJ2-1	TGTGCCAGCAGTTTGGGGGGACCCGAGCAGTTCTTC	CASSLGGPEQFF
TRBV5-5	.	.	TRBJ1-5	TGTGCCAGCAGCTTGTTTGGAGCGCAGAGCAATCAGCCCCAGCATTTT	CASSLFGAQSNQPQHF
TRBV6-5	.	.	TRBJ2-7	TGTGCCAGCAGTTACTCAGGGGGGGTAATCGACGAGCAGTACTTC	CASSYSGGVIDEQYF
TRBV3-1/TRBV3-2	.	.	TRBJ2-1	TGTGCCAGCAGCCATCTAGACAATGAGCAGTTCTTC	CASSHLDNEQFF
TRBV9	.	TRBD1	TRBJ2-1	TGTGCCAGCAGCGTTATGGACAGGAGCTCCTACAATGAGCAGTTCTTC	CASSVMDRSSYNEQFF
TRBV7-3	.	.	TRBJ2-3	TGTGCCAGCAGCTCGGGACTTAGCACAGATACGCAGTATTTT	CASSSGLSTDTQYF
TRBV4-1	.	TRBD1	TRBJ2-2	TGCGCCAGCAGCCGCCCGGGACAGGGTTTCCCCGGGGAGCTGTTTTTT	CASSRPGQGFPGELFF
TRBV5-1	.	TRBD1	TRBJ2-3	TGCGCCAGCAGCACGACAGGGGACCGCACAGATACGCAGTATTTT	CASSTTGDRTDTQYF
TRBV10-3	.	TRBD2	TRBJ2-5	TGTGCCATCAGTGGGAGCGGGGGGAAAGAGACCCAGTACTTC	CAISGSGGKETQYF
TRBV19	.	.	TRBJ1-1	TGTGCCAGTAGTGCGTGGCGAACAGGGAGCACTGAAGCTTTCTTT	CASSAWRTGSTEAFF
TRBV9	.	TRBD1	TRBJ2-3	TGTGCCAGCAGCCTGGGACAGGGTAGGACAGATACGCAGTATTTT	CASSLGQGRTDTQYF
TRBV15	.	TRBD1	TRBJ1-2	TGTGCCACCAGCAGAGATTTTAGTATTCGGGACAGGGGAGTCGGCTACACCTTC	CATSRDFSIRDRGVGYTF
TRBV5-1	.	.	TRBJ1-2	TGCGCCAGCAGGGAGGAGGAGGTGGACTATGGCTACACCTTC	CASREEEVDYGYTF
TRBV2	.	TRBD1	TRBJ2-7	TGTGCCAGCAGTTCCCAGGGGGCGCGGATTGGGATCGAGCAGTACTTC	CASSSQGARIGIEQYF
TRBV6-6	.	.	TRBJ2-5	TGTGCCAGCAGTCCCCCCGGGGGCCAAGAGACCCAGTACTTC	CASSPPGGQETQYF
TRBV11-2	few	.	TRBJ1-3	TGTGCCAGCAGCTTCGCGGGGCTTGGGTCTGGAAACACCATATATTTT	CASSFAGLGSGNTIYF
TRBV15	.	.	TRBJ1-4	TGTGCCACCAGCCAAGTGAGGGGGGGAGAAAAACTGTTTTTT	CATSQVRGGEKLFF
TRBV2	.	.	TRBJ2-3	TGTGCCAGCAGTGAAGCAACTCCCGGGACAGATACGCAGTATTTT	CASSEATPGTDTQYF
TRBV5-6	.	.	TRBJ1-2	TGTGCCAGCAGCTTGATTCAACAGGGCGGCTCTGGCTACACCTTC	CASSLIQQGGSGYTF
TRBV7-9	.	.	TRBJ2-7	TGTGCCAGCAGCTCGACACAGGATATCTTGGGCAAGCAGTACTTC	CASSSTQDILGKQYF
TRBV29-1	.	TRBD1	TRBJ1-2	TGCAGCGTTTCCAGGGGGCGCGGCTATGGCTACACCTTC	CSVSRGRGYGYTF
TRBV9	.	TRBD1	TRBJ2-1	TGTGCCAGCAGCCTAACCGGGACAGGCCTTTACAATGAGCAGTTCTTC	CASSLTGTGLYNEQFF
TRBV3-1/TRBV3-2	.	.	TRBJ2-5	TGTGCCAGCAGCCAAGGGAGACCTCCCAGCCAAGAGACCCAGTACTTC	CASSQGRPPSQETQYF
TRBV7-6	.	TRBD2	TRBJ2-1	TGTGCCGGCAGGCCTCACGCCGGGACTAGCGGGGGGAACCCCTACAATGAGCAGTTCTTC	CAGRPHAGTSGGNPYNEQFF
TRBV19	.	.	TRBJ2-3	TGTGCCAGTAGTATAGGGTCCCTTACAGGTACGCAGTATTTT	CASSIGSLTGTQYF
TRBV24-1	.	TRBD1	TRBJ2-7	TGTGCCACCAGTGATTGGACAGGGGGGGAGCAGTACTTC	CATSDWTGGEQYF
TRBV7-8	.	.	TRBJ1-4	TGTGCCAGCAGCTTAGAGGAGTTTGCTAATGAAAAACTGTTTTTT	CASSLEEFANEKLFF
TRBV5-5	.	.	TRBJ1-1	TGTGCCAGCCGAAAACAGGGTGCTGGGGACACTGAAGCTTTCTTT	CASRKQGAGDTEAFF
TRBV11-3	once	.	TRBJ2-2	TGTGCCAGCAGCACCGGGGGATCCACCGGGGAGCTGTTTTTT	CASSTGGSTGELFF